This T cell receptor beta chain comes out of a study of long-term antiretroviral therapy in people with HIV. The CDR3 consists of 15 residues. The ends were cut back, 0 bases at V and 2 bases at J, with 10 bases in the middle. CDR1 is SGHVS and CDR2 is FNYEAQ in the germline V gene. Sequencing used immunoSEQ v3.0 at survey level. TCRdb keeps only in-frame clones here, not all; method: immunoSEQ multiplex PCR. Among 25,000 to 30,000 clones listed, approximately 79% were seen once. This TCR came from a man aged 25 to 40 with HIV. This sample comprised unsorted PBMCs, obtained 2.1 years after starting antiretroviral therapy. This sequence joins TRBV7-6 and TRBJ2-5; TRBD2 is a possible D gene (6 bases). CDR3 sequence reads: CASSLALAPQETQYF. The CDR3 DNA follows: TGTGCCAGCAGCTTAGCGCTAGCGCCTCAAGAGACCCAGTACTTC.